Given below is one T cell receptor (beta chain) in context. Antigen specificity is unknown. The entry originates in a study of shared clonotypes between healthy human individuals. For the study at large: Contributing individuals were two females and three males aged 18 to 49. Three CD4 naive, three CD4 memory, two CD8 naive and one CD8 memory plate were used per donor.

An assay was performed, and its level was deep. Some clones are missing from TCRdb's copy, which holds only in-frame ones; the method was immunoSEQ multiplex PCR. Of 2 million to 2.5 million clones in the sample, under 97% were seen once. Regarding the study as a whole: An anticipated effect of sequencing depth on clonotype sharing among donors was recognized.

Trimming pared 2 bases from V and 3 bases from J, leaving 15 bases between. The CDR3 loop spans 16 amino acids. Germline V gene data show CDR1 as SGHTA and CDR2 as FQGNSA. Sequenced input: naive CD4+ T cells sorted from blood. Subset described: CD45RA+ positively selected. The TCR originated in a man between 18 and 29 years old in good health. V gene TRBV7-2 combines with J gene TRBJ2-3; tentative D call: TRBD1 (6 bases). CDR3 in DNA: TGTGCCAGCAGCTTATACAAGACAGGCAGGACAGATACGCAGTATTTT. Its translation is CASSLYKTGRTDTQYF. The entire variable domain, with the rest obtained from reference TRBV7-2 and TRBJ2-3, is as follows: GAGVSQSPSNKVTEKGKDVELRCDPISGHTALYWYRQSLGQGLEFLIYFQGNSAPDKSGLPSDRFSAERTGGSVSTLTIQRTQQEDSAVYLCASSLYKTGRTDTQYFGPGTRLTVL.